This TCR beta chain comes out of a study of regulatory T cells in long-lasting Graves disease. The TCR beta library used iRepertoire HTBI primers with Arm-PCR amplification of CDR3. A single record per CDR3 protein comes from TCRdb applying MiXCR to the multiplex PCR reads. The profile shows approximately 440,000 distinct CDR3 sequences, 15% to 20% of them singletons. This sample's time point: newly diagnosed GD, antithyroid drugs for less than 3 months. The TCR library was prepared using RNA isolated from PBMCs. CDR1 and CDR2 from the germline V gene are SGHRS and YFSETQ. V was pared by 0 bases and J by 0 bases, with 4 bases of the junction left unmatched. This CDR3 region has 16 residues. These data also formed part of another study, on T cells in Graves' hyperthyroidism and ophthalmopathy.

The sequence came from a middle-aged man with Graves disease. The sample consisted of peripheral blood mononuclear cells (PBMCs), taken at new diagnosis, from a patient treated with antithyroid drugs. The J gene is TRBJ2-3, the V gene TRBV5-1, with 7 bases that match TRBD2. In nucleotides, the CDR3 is TGCGCCAGCAGCTTGGTCACTAGCGTTAGCACAGATACGCAGTATTTT. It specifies CASSLVTSVSTDTQYF.